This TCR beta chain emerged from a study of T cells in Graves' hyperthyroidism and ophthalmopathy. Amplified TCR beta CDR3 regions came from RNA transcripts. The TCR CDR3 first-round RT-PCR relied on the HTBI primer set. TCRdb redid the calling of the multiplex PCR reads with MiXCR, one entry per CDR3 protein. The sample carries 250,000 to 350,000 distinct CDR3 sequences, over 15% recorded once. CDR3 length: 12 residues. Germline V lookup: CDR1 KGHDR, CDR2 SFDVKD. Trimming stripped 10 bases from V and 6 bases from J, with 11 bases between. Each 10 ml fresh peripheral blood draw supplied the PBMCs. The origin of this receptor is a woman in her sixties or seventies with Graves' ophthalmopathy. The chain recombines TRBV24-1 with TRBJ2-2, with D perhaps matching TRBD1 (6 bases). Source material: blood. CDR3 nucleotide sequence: TGTGCCACGGCAGGACAGCCCGGGGAGCTGTTTTTT. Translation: CATAGQPGELFF.